This is a list of T cell receptor beta chains from one sample in a study of T cells after yellow fever vaccination. TCRdb fed the 5' RACE reads into MiXCR, producing one record per CDR3 protein. This table has approximately 600,000 distinct CDR3 sequences, 12% appearing once. The starting material was PBMCs, obtained on the day of the yellow fever booster vaccination. The receptors derive from a man younger than 45 who received the YFV17D yellow fever vaccine. Both conserved end residues are part of each CDR3. Each record gives: J gene, clone size, D gene, V gene, CDR3 DNA, CDR3 protein. D genes are given only for firm matches. Size is omitted from some rows. Given values are once, few, many or a class for expanded clones.

TRBJ2-7,.,TRBD2,TRBV12-3/TRBV12-4,TGTGCCAGCAGTTTAGCATTCGGGACTAGCGGTTACGAGCAGTACTTC,CASSLAFGTSGYEQYF
TRBJ2-7,.,.,TRBV4-1,TGCGCCAGCAGCCAAGTATCAGGGCCCTACGAGCAGTACTTC,CASSQVSGPYEQYF
TRBJ2-7,few,.,TRBV19,TGTGCCAGTAGCAGGGGTCCATTCTCCTACGAGCAGTACTTC,CASSRGPFSYEQYF
TRBJ2-1,few,.,TRBV5-6,TGTGCCAGCAGCTTGTTCAGGAGGCTTGACACTCGCTCCTACAATGAGCAGTTCTTC,CASSLFRRLDTRSYNEQFF
TRBJ2-5,few,.,TRBV18,TGTGCCAGCTCACCATACTCAGCGGGACAGGATTTCGAGACCCAGTACTTC,CASSPYSAGQDFETQYF
TRBJ1-2,.,.,TRBV28,TGTGCCAGCAGTTTTACCCAGCCGGGCTACACCTTC,CASSFTQPGYTF
TRBJ2-1,.,TRBD2,TRBV24-1,TGTGCCACCGCGGGACTAGCGGGAGGAAGGAGTGAGCAGTTCTTC,CATAGLAGGRSEQFF
TRBJ2-3,.,.,TRBV7-2,TGTGCCAGCAGCTTAGGCGGTGTTATCACAGATACGCAGTATTTT,CASSLGGVITDTQYF
TRBJ2-5,few,.,TRBV18,TGTGCCAGCTCACCGGACAGGCTGGAGGGAGAGACCCAGTACTTC,CASSPDRLEGETQYF
TRBJ2-2,.,.,TRBV5-5,TGTGCCAGCAGCCAGGGGACAAACACTCATCATGGGGGGCTGTTTTTT,CASSQGTNTHHGGLFF
TRBJ2-7,.,TRBD1,TRBV7-6,TGTGCCAGCAGCTTAGGGGACAGAACCACCTACGAGCAGTACTTC,CASSLGDRTTYEQYF
TRBJ2-5,.,.,TRBV28,TGTGCCAGCAGTTTGGTGCGGCGCCAAGAGACCCAGTACTTC,CASSLVRRQETQYF
TRBJ2-2,.,.,TRBV29-1,TGCAGCGTTGAAGGGGCCGGCAGGTCAAACACCGGGGAGCTGTTTTTT,CSVEGAGRSNTGELFF
TRBJ2-7,few,TRBD1,TRBV6-2/TRBV6-3,TGTGCCAGCAGCTGGACAGGGGGCCTCAACGAGCAGTACTTC,CASSWTGGLNEQYF
TRBJ2-2,few,.,TRBV5-1,TGCGCCAGCAGCTTGCAGGGTCCTCCGTCGAACACCGGGGAGCTGTTTTTT,CASSLQGPPSNTGELFF
TRBJ2-4,few,.,TRBV29-1,TGCAGCGTGGGGACCCCCGGGGCCAAAAACATTCAGTACTTC,CSVGTPGAKNIQYF
TRBJ2-7,many,TRBD1,TRBV14,TGTGCCAGCAGCCACCGGACAGGGGCCCTGGGCGAGCAGTACTTC,CASSHRTGALGEQYF
TRBJ2-1,.,.,TRBV20-1,TGCAGTGCTAGAGATGGGGGGTCACGCAATGAGCAGTTCTTC,CSARDGGSRNEQFF
TRBJ2-7,many,.,TRBV7-2,TGTGCCAGCAGCTCTTCGTTGGTTTGGGACGAGCAGTACTTC,CASSSSLVWDEQYF
TRBJ1-4,.,.,TRBV5-6,TGTGCCAGCAGCTTGGAAGGGGGGATCCCTAATGAAAAACTGTTTTTT,CASSLEGGIPNEKLFF
TRBJ2-4,many,.,TRBV4-3,TGCGCCAGCAGCCAAGATACGGACGGAGGTCTAAGGAACATTCAGTACTTC,CASSQDTDGGLRNIQYF
TRBJ2-1,few,TRBD2,TRBV20-1,TGCAGTGCTAGACTCAAGCGGGGTCTAGACTTAATATCCTACAATGAGCAGTTCTTC,CSARLKRGLDLISYNEQFF
TRBJ2-3,.,TRBD2,TRBV5-1,TGCGCCAGCAGCTTGGCCGGGTCTAGCGGCACGGATACGCAGTATTTT,CASSLAGSSGTDTQYF
TRBJ2-1,.,.,TRBV7-9,TGTGCCAGCAGGGTACGGGATGAGCAGTTCTTC,CASRVRDEQFF
TRBJ2-1,.,.,TRBV18,TGTGCCAGCTCACCACCTTGGGACGCGGTTGAGCAGTTCTTC,CASSPPWDAVEQFF
TRBJ2-1,.,TRBD2,TRBV7-2,TGTGCCAGCAGCTTACTAAGTTTGGCTAGCGGGAGCAATGAGCAGTTCTTC,CASSLLSLASGSNEQFF
TRBJ2-1,few,.,TRBV18,TGTGCCAGCTCACCCCCGTCGTCAGGGTTCGACAATGAGCAGTTCTTC,CASSPPSSGFDNEQFF
TRBJ1-1,.,.,TRBV5-1,TGCGCCAGCTCCGTCGAGAGAGGTACTGAAGCTTTCTTT,CASSVERGTEAFF
TRBJ1-2,few,.,TRBV6-6,TGTGCCAGCAGTTACATGGTGACGGATGGCTACACCTTC,CASSYMVTDGYTF
TRBJ2-7,.,.,TRBV20-1,TGCAGTGCTAGAGATAGGAGGGGACTTCTTCCCTACGAGCAGTACTTC,CSARDRRGLLPYEQYF
TRBJ2-1,.,TRBD2,TRBV5-1,TGCGCCAGCAACGGGAGGGCCATGAACAATGAGCAGTTCTTC,CASNGRAMNNEQFF
TRBJ2-1,few,TRBD2,TRBV29-1,TGCAGCGCGTATCTAGCGGGAGGGCATAGTGAGCAGTTCTTC,CSAYLAGGHSEQFF
TRBJ2-2,.,.,TRBV6-2/TRBV6-3,TGTGCCAGCACGGAAAGGGGGAGCGCGTACACCGGGGAGCTGTTTTTT,CASTERGSAYTGELFF
TRBJ2-2,.,.,TRBV5-1,TGCGCCAGCACCTCGGTACAGGACACCGGGGAGCTGTTTTTT,CASTSVQDTGELFF
TRBJ2-5,.,TRBD2,TRBV20-1,TGCAGTGCTAGAGAAATCTCTAGCGGGAGACCGGAGACCCAGTACTTC,CSAREISSGRPETQYF
TRBJ2-2,few,.,TRBV11-2,TGTGCCAGCAGCTCAAACAGAAGAATTACCGGGGAGCTGTTTTTT,CASSSNRRITGELFF
TRBJ2-7,.,TRBD2,TRBV7-2,TGTGCCAGTCTAGCGGGAGGGAACTACGAGCAGTACTTC,CASLAGGNYEQYF
TRBJ2-1,once,.,TRBV6-5,TGTGCCAGCAGTTATGGCACTCGGTCCGGCAATGAGCAGTTCTTC,CASSYGTRSGNEQFF
TRBJ1-4,few,.,TRBV12-3/TRBV12-4,TGTGCCAGCAAGAGGTCCGACCTTGAAAAACTGTTTTTT,CASKRSDLEKLFF
TRBJ2-5,.,.,TRBV11-2,TGTGCCAGCAGCTGGAATCGAGAGACCCAGTACTTC,CASSWNRETQYF
TRBJ2-5,few,TRBD2,TRBV5-1,TGCGCCAGCAGCCGGCCGGGACTAGCGGACGAGACCCAGTACTTC,CASSRPGLADETQYF
TRBJ2-5,.,TRBD1,TRBV11-1,TGTGCCAGCAGCACCGGGACAGGGGTAGTGGAGACCCAGTACTTC,CASSTGTGVVETQYF